What follows are 27 T cell receptor beta chains derived from one specimen sequenced in a study of shared clonotypes between healthy human individuals. Repertoires were generated with immunoSEQ multiplex PCR, while TCRdb's copy carries only in-frame clones and drops some. The table lists roughly 520,000 clones, 95% to 96% of them singletons, with about 0.06% in the top ten. Specimen: naive CD4+ T cells sorted from blood. Subset noted: CD45RA+ positively selected. These receptors originate from a woman aged 25 to 39 in good health.

The sample holds a few counts of this clone. The V gene is TRBV20-1, the J gene TRBJ1-5, with no clear D. V lost 6 bases and J 11 bases, leaving 8 bases between the germline ends. The V gene's germline CDR1 is DFQATT and CDR2 SNEGSKA (reference sequence). This CDR3 contains 9 residues. Here the CDR3 reads CSARGAQHF. The CDR3 DNA reads TGCAGTGCCCGTGGGGCCCAGCATTTT.

The chain is built from TRBV5-1 and TRBJ2-2; D perhaps matches TRBD1 (5 bases). Germline lookup yields CDR1 SGHRS and CDR2 YFSETQ. The CDR3 length is 16 residues. V dropped 2 bases and J dropped 5 bases, with 16 bases sitting between them. The CDR3 DNA follows: TGCGCCAGCAGCTTTGACAGAGCTAGTAGGACCGGGGAGCTGTTTTTT. Translating gives CASSFDRASRTGELFF.

This clone was seen a handful of times. This sequence joins TRBV7-9 and TRBJ1-4; D ambiguous. Germline V gene data show CDR1 as SEHNR and CDR2 as FQNEAQ (reference sequence). This CDR3 contains 11 residues. The germline V and J ends were trimmed by 6 bases and 7 bases, with 6 bases remaining between them. The CDR3 nucleotides are TGTGCCAGCAGATTCGGTGAAAAACTGTTTTTT. It translates to CASRFGEKLFF.

V usage is TRBV4-2 and J usage is TRBJ1-1, with a tentative D call TRBD1 (5 bases). The CDR3 extends over 16 amino acids. Germline V gene lookup returns CDR1 LGHNA and CDR2 YNFKEQ. V was shortened by 0 bases and J by 1 base, with 12 bases between the two germline ends. The chain's CDR3 is CASSQDVVGGNTEAFF. For the CDR3, the DNA is TGTGCCAGCAGCCAAGACGTCGTGGGGGGGAACACTGAAGCTTTCTTT.

This sequence joins TRBV15 and TRBJ2-1; 7 nucleotides align to TRBD2. The V gene end was trimmed by 0 bases and the J gene end by 0 bases; junction bases not matched to a gene: 8. Germline CDR1 reads LNHNV; CDR2 reads YYDKDF (reference sequence). The CDR3 covers 18 residues. This CDR3 reads CATSRDVGGGGSYNEQFF. CDR3 nucleotide sequence: TGTGCCACCAGCAGAGATGTAGGAGGCGGGGGCTCCTACAATGAGCAGTTCTTC.

The chain links TRBV2 to TRBJ2-3, with D perhaps being TRBD1 or TRBD2 (6 bases each). The V gene lost 8 bases and the J gene lost 6 bases, with 15 bases spanning the gap. The CDR3 extends over 13 amino acids. The germline gives CDR1 SNHLY, CDR2 FYNNEI. The CDR3 region has the DNA TGTGCCAGCCTTGGACGGAGGGGGGATACGCAGTATTTT. Its protein product is CASLGRRGDTQYF.

The chain uses TRBV7-2 and TRBJ2-7; 7 bases are shared with TRBD1. Unmatched junction bases numbered 6, after V lost 1 base and J lost 3 bases. This CDR3 spans 15 amino acids. Germline lookup yields CDR1 SGHTA and CDR2 FQGNSA. CDR3 sequence: CASSLGTGRGYEQYF. CDR3 sequence (DNA): TGTGCCAGCAGCTTAGGGACAGGCAGGGGCTACGAGCAGTACTTC. The full variable domain, its missing parts supplied by reference TRBV7-2 and TRBJ2-7, is GAGVSQSPSNKVTEKGKDVELRCDPISGHTALYWYRQSLGQGLEFLIYFQGNSAPDKSGLPSDRFSAERTGGSVSTLTIQRTQQEDSAVYLCASSLGTGRGYEQYFGPGTRLTVT.

This rearrangement joins TRBV19 to TRBJ2-7, with 9 nucleotides matching TRBD1. The V and J ends lost 5 bases and 4 bases, in that order; junction bases with no gene match: 6. The CDR3 is made up of 14 amino acids. Germline CDR1 is LNHDA and CDR2 is SQIVND (reference sequence). CDR3 region: CASSAQGAAYEQYF. CDR3 DNA: TGTGCCAGTAGTGCACAGGGGGCTGCGTACGAGCAGTACTTC.

V gene TRBV30 combines with J gene TRBJ1-1; 9 nucleotides align to TRBD1. Germline V gene data show CDR1 as GTSNPN and CDR2 as SVGIG (reference sequence). The CDR3 contains 15 residues. The junction had 12 bases not matched to a gene; V was cut back by 4 bases and J by 6 bases. CDR3 nucleotide sequence: TGTGCCTGGAAAAAACCGGGACAGGGCGGCGCTGAAGCTTTCTTT. It is translated as CAWKKPGQGGAEAFF. The entire variable domain, with the rest obtained from reference TRBV30 and TRBJ1-1, is as follows: SQTIHQWPATLVQPVGSPLSLECTVEGTSNPNLYWYRQAAGRGLQLLFYSVGIGQISSEVPQNLSASRPQDRQFILSSKKLLLSDSGFYLCAWKKPGQGGAEAFFGQGTRLTVV.

The V gene is TRBV11-3, the J gene TRBJ2-7, with 9 bases aligning to TRBD1. The CDR3 consists of 14 residues. CDR1 is SGHNT, CDR2 YENEEA, per germline. V shed 3 bases and J 3 bases; nucleotides not matched to a gene: 3. As DNA, the CDR3 is TGTGCCAGCAGCTTGGGACAGGGCAACTACGAGCAGTACTTC. Its protein product is CASSLGQGNYEQYF. Full variable domain (remainder filled in from reference TRBV11-3 and TRBJ2-7): EAGVVQSPRYKIIEKKQPVAFWCNPISGHNTLYWYLQNLGQGPELLIRYENEEAVDDSQLPKDRFSAERLKGVDSTLKIQPAELGDSAVYLCASSLGQGNYEQYFGPGTRLTVT.

The CDR3: CASTRTSGSYNEQFF. In DNA, the CDR3 is TGTGCCAGCACCCGGACTAGCGGGAGTTACAATGAGCAGTTCTTC. This chain connects TRBV6-5 to TRBJ2-1, with 13 bases lining up with TRBD2. Germline trimming cut 7 bases from V and 4 bases from J; bases unmatched to any gene: 4. From germline, CDR1 is MNHEY and CDR2 SVGAGI. The CDR3 is 15 residues long.

The chain has TRBV19 and TRBJ1-2; D might be TRBD1 (6 bases). The CDR3 has 15 amino acids. Germline lookup yields CDR1 LNHDA and CDR2 SQIVND (reference sequence). With 4 bases removed from V and 0 bases from J, the gap between germline ends came to 12 bases. The CDR3 protein is CASSSTGSPNYGYTF. CDR3 in DNA: TGTGCCAGTAGTAGTACAGGGTCTCCTAACTATGGCTACACCTTC.

V and J are TRBV6-6 and TRBJ2-5; D gene ambiguous. CDR3 length: 13 amino acids. Germline CDR1 is MNHNY and CDR2 is SVGAGI (reference sequence). Trimming shortened V by 2 bases and J by 0 bases, and 4 bases separated the two germline ends. In nucleotides, the CDR3 is TGTGCCAGCAGTTACAGCTACCAAGAGACCCAGTACTTC. This encodes CASSYSYQETQYF.

This clone was seen more than once but under ten times. This chain uses TRBV2 with TRBJ1-5, with 7 bases aligning to TRBD1. V lost 4 bases to trimming and J lost 9 bases; unmatched junction nucleotides: 9. The length of the CDR3 is 14 residues. CDR1 and CDR2 (germline): SNHLY, FYNNEI. The CDR3 nucleotides read TGTGCCAGCAGTGGACAGGGCACCATAAGGCCCCAGCATTTT. Encoded protein: CASSGQGTIRPQHF.

J is TRBJ1-5 and V is TRBV23-1, with a tentative D call TRBD1 (5 bases). TRBV23-1 is known as an ORF, though its function is uncertain. The CDR3 has 15 residues. V shed 4 bases and J shed 6 bases, with 16 bases lying between them. This CDR3 is CASSLNLVGAQPQHF. The CDR3 DNA follows: TGCGCCAGCAGTCTAAACTTGGTTGGGGCTCAGCCCCAGCATTTT.

This clone has just one count. The J gene is TRBJ2-5, the V gene TRBV6-1; possible D gene TRBD1, 6 bases. The CDR3 has 15 residues. Germline V gene data show CDR1 as MNHNS and CDR2 as SASEGT. Trimming removed 10 bases at V and 5 bases at J, with 23 bases between. The DNA for the CDR3 is TGTGCCACCTCCTCGCAGGACACAGGGTACGAGACCCAGTACTTC. Its translation: CATSSQDTGYETQYF.

This chain connects TRBV5-4 to TRBJ2-2, with D perhaps TRBD1 (5 bases). The CDR3 covers 13 residues. CDR1 and CDR2 (germline): SGHNT, YYREEE (reference sequence). V lost 2 bases, J lost 5 bases, and 7 bases lay in between. The CDR3 nucleotides read TGTGCCAGCAGCTTCACAGGTACCGGGGAGCTGTTTTTT. Encoded protein: CASSFTGTGELFF.

V gene TRBV6-6 combines with J gene TRBJ2-2; D may be TRBD1 (6 bases). Germline V gene data show CDR1 as MNHNY and CDR2 as SVGAGI (reference sequence). The CDR3 is 14 amino acids. Trimming removed 7 bases at V and 7 bases at J, with 16 bases between. The CDR3 DNA reads as TGTGCCAGCAATTGGGCAGGGGAATTCGGGGAGCTGTTTTTT. Encoded protein: CASNWAGEFGELFF.

The rearrangement links TRBV6-5 to TRBJ1-1, with D tentatively TRBD1 (5 bases). V was clipped by 8 bases and J by 5 bases, with 12 bases between them. Germline CDR1 and CDR2: MNHEY and SVGAGI. The CDR3 is made up of 12 amino acids. CDR3 DNA: TGTGCCAGCGCTGGGGGGAGGACTGAAGCTTTCTTT. Encoded protein: CASAGGRTEAFF.

The gene calls are TRBV23-1 and TRBJ1-5; tentative D call: TRBD1 (5 bases). TRBV23-1 is classed as an ORF, of uncertain function. The CDR3 loop spans 16 amino acids. With 0 bases removed from V and 1 base from J, the gap between germline ends came to 10 bases. The CDR3 coding sequence is TGCGCCAGCAGTCAATCTGGGCAGGGAAGCAATCAGCCCCAGCATTTT. Translating it yields CASSQSGQGSNQPQHF.

The rearrangement links TRBV28 to TRBJ2-3; 9 bases agree with TRBD2. J was trimmed by 5 bases and V by 2 bases; bases with no gene match: 8. CDR3 length equals 16 residues. Germline assignment: CDR1 MDHEN and CDR2 SYDVKM. CDR3 sequence (DNA): TGTGCCAGCAGTTTACCCGGCGGGAGGGACGGAGATACGCAGTATTTT. It specifies CASSLPGGRDGDTQYF.

The V call is TRBV19, the J call TRBJ1-2; D remains unclear. The V and J ends lost 2 bases and 3 bases respectively, with 13 bases between them. From germline, CDR1 is LNHDA and CDR2 SQIVND (reference sequence). The CDR3 runs 15 residues. In DNA form, the CDR3 reads TGTGCCAGTAGTATATTGCTGGGAGCTGACTATGGCTACACCTTC. Translated, it gives CASSILLGADYGYTF.

The rearrangement joins TRBV6-5 to TRBJ2-3; possibly TRBD1 or TRBD2 for D (5 bases each). Deletions cut 9 bases from V and 9 bases from J, with 13 bases between. This CDR3 is built from 11 residues. The V gene's germline CDR1 is MNHEY and CDR2 SVGAGI. As DNA, the CDR3 is TGTGCCAGTAGGAGGCAGGGCACGCAGTATTTT. Translation: CASRRQGTQYF.

The chain uses TRBV30 and TRBJ2-2; D perhaps matches TRBD2 (5 bases). The CDR3 length is 16 residues. The germline V gene encodes CDR1 GTSNPN and CDR2 SVGIG (reference sequence). Trimming left V 3 bases short and J 3 bases short, with 17 bases between. The CDR3 nucleotides read TGTGCCTGGAGCCCCGTTACCCTGGGAGACACCGGGGAGCTGTTTTTT. This encodes CAWSPVTLGDTGELFF.

This clone was picked up a small number of times. The genes are TRBV7-9 and TRBJ2-7; D gene ambiguous. Trimming pared 3 bases from V and 1 base from J, leaving 10 bases between. Germline V gene sequence: CDR1 SEHNR, CDR2 FQNEAQ (reference sequence). This CDR3 is built from 14 residues. CDR3 residues: CASSFLAGSYEQYF. The CDR3 nucleotides read TGTGCCAGCAGCTTCCTCGCCGGGTCCTACGAGCAGTACTTC.

The sample holds one count of this clone. The chain combines TRBV27 with TRBJ1-2; D is unclear. Trimming removed 3 bases from V and 8 bases from J, with 13 bases in between. The CDR3 totals 13 residues. Germline loops: CDR1 MNHEY, CDR2 SMNVEV (reference sequence). CDR3 in DNA: TGTGCCAGCAGTTTCAATAAGGACGGCGGCTACACCTTC. Translation gives CASSFNKDGGYTF.

The chain has TRBV6-1 and TRBJ2-3, with 8 nucleotides matching TRBD2. The V and J ends lost 2 bases and 5 bases, in that order; junction bases with no gene match: 9. The CDR3 runs to 16 residues. Germline V gene data show CDR1 as MNHNS and CDR2 as SASEGT. CDR3 DNA sequence: TGTGCCAGCAGTGAAAGCCTAGCGGGCGTGCAAGATACGCAGTATTTT. Its protein product is CASSESLAGVQDTQYF.